The next 7 T cell receptor beta chains were all read from a single sample in a study of spatial heterogeneity in lung cancer. MiXCR, run by TCRdb on the 5' RACE reads, gives a single entry per CDR3 protein. This table holds tens of thousands of distinct CDR3 sequences, 6.5% to 9% found once. The time point here: sample taken at primary tumor resection. The sample here was PBMCs, taken at surgery. The receptor source for this set is a female donor with early-stage non-small cell lung cancer.

V and J are TRBV18 and TRBJ1-1; D is ambiguous. Trimming removed 2 bases at V and 0 bases at J, with 10 bases between. The CDR3 consists of 15 residues. CDR1 and CDR2 from the germline V gene are KGHSH and LQKENI. CDR3 amino acids: CASSPGVEMNTEAFF. CDR3 DNA sequence: TGTGCCAGCTCACCAGGGGTGGAAATGAACACTGAAGCTTTCTTT.

V gene TRBV20-1 combines with J gene TRBJ1-1, with D tentatively TRBD1 (6 bases). Trimming pared 1 base from V and 4 bases from J, leaving 10 bases between. This CDR3 contains 13 residues. Germline V CDR1 and CDR2: DFQATT, SNEGSKA (reference sequence). CDR3 sequence reads: CSARGQGGTEAFF. CDR3 coding DNA: TGCAGTGCTAGAGGGCAAGGGGGCACTGAAGCTTTCTTT.

Note on this clonotype: A single base separates this from a much larger clone, so it may be a read error. The chain links TRBV4-3 to TRBJ2-1, with D perhaps TRBD1 or TRBD2 (5 bases each). Trimming took off 2 bases at V and 2 bases at J, with 13 bases between the two ends. The V gene's germline CDR1 is LGHNA and CDR2 YSLEER. This CDR3 contains 16 residues. CDR3: CASSQMIGTTYNEQFF. In nucleotides, the CDR3 is TGCGCCAGCAGCCAAATGATAGGGACCACCTACAATGAGCAGTTCTTC.

Only a few counts were recorded for this clonotype. The chain has TRBV7-2 and TRBJ2-1; the D is unclear. The CDR3 is made up of 13 amino acids. From germline, CDR1 is SGHTA and CDR2 FQGNSA. Trimming removed 5 bases from V and 5 bases from J, with 10 bases in between. This CDR3 reads CASSPRRDNEQFF. The CDR3 DNA follows: TGTGCCAGCAGCCCCCGACGGGACAATGAGCAGTTCTTC.

This clonotype was counted between two and nine times. The chain has TRBV18 and TRBJ2-3; a weak D match, TRBD1 (6 bases). The CDR3 is 15 amino acids. V lost 0 bases to trimming and J lost 3 bases, with 10 bases between them. In germline, CDR1 is KGHSH, CDR2 LQKENI. CDR3 amino acids: CASSPPQGRTDTQYF. The CDR3 DNA follows: TGTGCCAGCTCACCACCGCAGGGGCGAACAGATACGCAGTATTTT.

This clonotype occurred many times. This chain connects TRBV5-5 to TRBJ2-3; 10 bases agree with TRBD2. This CDR3 spans 16 amino acids. Germline V gives CDR1 SGHKS, CDR2 YYEKEE (reference sequence). Germline trimming cut 3 bases from V and 6 bases from J; bases unmatched to any gene: 10. The CDR3 reads CASSSSPSGGRDTQYF. The CDR3 nucleotides are TGTGCCAGCAGCTCGTCCCCTAGCGGGGGAAGGGATACGCAGTATTTT.

This clonotype has just a few counts. J is TRBJ2-5 and V is TRBV4-1, with D unclear. This CDR3 has 15 residues. Germline CDR1 MGHRA, CDR2 YSYEKL. Trimming left V 5 bases short and J 4 bases short, with 17 bases between. The CDR3 DNA sequence: TGCGCCAGCAGCAGATGGGTGGGTTTTGGAGAGACCCAGTACTTC. This codes for CASSRWVGFGETQYF.